These T cell receptor beta chains were read from a single sample in a study of T-cell memory formation after mild COVID-19. TCRdb re-called the 5' RACE reads through MiXCR, storing one row per CDR3 protein. Of 140,000 or so distinct CDR3 sequences in the sample, 13% to 15% were seen once. Specimen: PBMCs or a T cell subset sorted from them (not recorded which). Receptor source: an adult woman who had mild COVID-19 (a few samples of this study predate the infection). Cell type and time point are not known. Each CDR3 is given with its conserved first and last residue. D genes are given only for firm matches. Rows may omit the clone size; those that give it use once, few, many or a size class.

TRBJ2-1 TRBV19 many TRBD2 TGTGCCAGTACCCTCGGGGGGGCCAATGAGCAGTTCTTC CASTLGGANEQFF
TRBJ2-2 TRBV29-1 . . TGCAGCGTTGAAAGGGGGAGGGACACCGGGGAGCTGTTTTTT CSVERGRDTGELFF
TRBJ2-1 TRBV20-1 . TRBD1 TGCAGTGCTAGAGATTTGGACAGGTCCATTGGGTTCTTC CSARDLDRSIGFF
TRBJ2-2 TRBV5-1 few . TGCGCCAGCAGCTACGTACAGGGAGACACCGGGGAGCTGTTTTTT CASSYVQGDTGELFF
TRBJ2-1 TRBV29-1 . . TGCAGCGTTGTGGACGGGAGCTCCTACAATGAGCAGTTCTTC CSVVDGSSYNEQFF
TRBJ2-3 TRBV29-1 few . TGCAGCGTTGAAGCTCAGGAGACGGATACGCAGTATTTT CSVEAQETDTQYF
TRBJ2-2 TRBV7-8 . TRBD2 TGTGCCAGCAGCTTAGCAACGGGAGGACCAGGGGAGCTGTTTTTT CASSLATGGPGELFF
TRBJ2-1 TRBV9 few . TGTGCCAGCAGCACCCCCCCGGGAAATGAGCAGTTCTTC CASSTPPGNEQFF
TRBJ1-1 TRBV12-3/TRBV12-4 few . TGTGCCAGCAGTAACAGGGTTAAAGGGACTTTCTTT CASSNRVKGTFF
TRBJ1-1 TRBV5-1 many . TGCGCCAGCAGCTTGGAATTCGGGGGATCTGAAGCTTTCTTT CASSLEFGGSEAFF
TRBJ1-1 TRBV4-1 few . TGCGCCAGCCGCCCGTGGCTCGACAGTCTAACTGAAGCTTTCTTT CASRPWLDSLTEAFF
TRBJ2-3 TRBV4-1 . TRBD1 TGCGCCAGCAGCCACGGACAGGGGCTAGATACGCAGTATTTT CASSHGQGLDTQYF
TRBJ2-1 TRBV5-1 few . TGCGCCAGCAGCTTGGCCGAAGCGGCATACTACAATGAGCAGTTCTTC CASSLAEAAYYNEQFF
TRBJ2-1 TRBV20-1 few . TGCAGTGCCCCCCCTGGCCCCCTTCCTACGGATGAGCAGTTCTTC CSAPPGPLPTDEQFF
TRBJ1-2 TRBV5-1 many TRBD1 TGCGCCAGCAGCCCCGTCCGAGGGGGCGCGTTTGGCTACACCTTC CASSPVRGGAFGYTF
TRBJ2-5 TRBV7-9 few . TGTGCCAGCAGCTCGGAGATCTATCAAGAGACCCAGTACTTC CASSSEIYQETQYF
TRBJ2-1 TRBV24-1 . . TGTGCCACCAGTGGTCGGACCAGGGCCACGGGGCAGTTCTTC CATSGRTRATGQFF
TRBJ1-2 TRBV20-1 . . TGCAGTGCTAGAGATCTTGGGTTTGCATCCGATAACTATGGCTACACCTTC CSARDLGFASDNYGYTF
TRBJ2-3 TRBV7-8 few . TGTGCCAGCAGGTCTGCCTCTGACCTTATCCTCACAGATACGCAGTATTTT CASRSASDLILTDTQYF
TRBJ2-7 TRBV20-1 . TRBD1 TGCAGTGCTAGAGGGACCGGGACAGGGACCTACGAGCAGTACTTC CSARGTGTGTYEQYF
TRBJ1-4 TRBV12-5 . . TGTGCTAGTGGTCCAGGACTGGATGAAAAACTGTTTTTT CASGPGLDEKLFF
TRBJ2-1 TRBV4-2 many . TGTGCCAGCAGCCAAGAGGGGTATGAGGTCGGGGACAATGAGCAGTTCTTC CASSQEGYEVGDNEQFF
TRBJ1-1 TRBV12-3/TRBV12-4 . . TGTGCCAGCAGTTCCCGCCGGAAGGGAATGAACACTGAAGCTTTCTTT CASSSRRKGMNTEAFF
TRBJ2-7 TRBV4-2 few TRBD1 TGTGCCAGCAGCCACGGCCGGGACAGCTCCTACGAGCAGTACTTC CASSHGRDSSYEQYF
TRBJ1-5 TRBV3-1 few . TGTGCCAGCAGCCAAGAAGGTCAGCCCCAGCATTTT CASSQEGQPQHF
TRBJ2-2 TRBV29-1 many . TGCAGCGTTGAGTTACGCGGGAACACCGGGGAGCTGTTTTTT CSVELRGNTGELFF
TRBJ2-7 TRBV20-1 . TRBD2 TGCAGTGCTAGATCCCCTCCGGGGGGACCCCTCTCCTACGAGCAGTACTTC CSARSPPGGPLSYEQYF
TRBJ2-5 TRBV4-1 . . TGCGCCAGCAGCCAAGTCGGGACGGCAGCTCAAGAGACCCAGTACTTC CASSQVGTAAQETQYF
TRBJ2-1 TRBV30 . TRBD2 TGTGCCTGGACCATCCAGGGCGGGGGTTCCTACAATGAGCAGTTCTTC CAWTIQGGGSYNEQFF
TRBJ2-7 TRBV13 few TRBD2 TGTGCCAGCAGCTCCTTGGGGGGGGGAGCCTCCTACGAGCAGTACTTC CASSSLGGGASYEQYF
TRBJ2-5 TRBV9 . TRBD1 TGTGCCAGCGAGCCGGGACAGGGGAGGGAAGAGACCCAGTACTTC CASEPGQGREETQYF
TRBJ1-2 TRBV7-6 few . TGTGCCAGCAGCCCCGACAGTTACTATGGCTACACCTTC CASSPDSYYGYTF
TRBJ1-1 TRBV7-9 . . TGTGCCAGCAGCTTTCAGGGGAACACTGAAGCTTTCTTT CASSFQGNTEAFF
TRBJ2-5 TRBV5-1 many . TGCGCCAGCAGCCTTATGCCGGGGCAGGGAGAGACCCAGTACTTC CASSLMPGQGETQYF
TRBJ2-7 TRBV6-5 few TRBD2 TGTGCCAGCAGTCTCCCCGGGACTAGCGGGAGTGTCGAGCAGTACTTC CASSLPGTSGSVEQYF
TRBJ1-2 TRBV24-1 . TRBD1 TGTGCCACCAGTGATCCGGACAGGGGAGCACTTGGCTACACCTTC CATSDPDRGALGYTF
TRBJ2-7 TRBV30 . TRBD1 TGTGCCTGGACCCCCGGGACAGGCGAATACGAGCAGTACTTC CAWTPGTGEYEQYF
TRBJ1-1 TRBV6-5 few . TGTGCCAGCAGGACCTTCAGGGAGGGAACTGAAGCTTTCTTT CASRTFREGTEAFF
TRBJ2-7 TRBV3-1 many . TGTGCCAGCAGCCAAGATCTTGCGGGGTACGAGCAGTACTTC CASSQDLAGYEQYF
TRBJ1-1 TRBV27 . . TGTGCCAGCAAAGGAGACACTGAAGCTTTCTTT CASKGDTEAFF
TRBJ2-1 TRBV6-5 . . TGTGCCAGCGGCCTACTGGAGAACAATGAGCAGTTCTTC CASGLLENNEQFF
TRBJ1-5 TRBV12-3/TRBV12-4 few . TGTGCCAGCAGTCCCACCCCAGGTTTCAATCAGCCCCAGCATTTT CASSPTPGFNQPQHF
TRBJ1-1 TRBV9 few TRBD1 TGTGCCAGCAGCGAGGAGGGACAGGCTGACACTGAAGCTTTCTTT CASSEEGQADTEAFF
TRBJ2-5 TRBV5-6 few . TGTGCCAGCACTCAGGGTTCTGGGTGGACCCAGTACTTC CASTQGSGWTQYF
TRBJ2-3 TRBV4-1 many . TGCGCCAGCAGCCAAACCATCCCGTCGTGGGGAGATACGCAGTATTTT CASSQTIPSWGDTQYF
TRBJ1-4 TRBV7-9 . . TGTGCCAGCGGCTCCTGGGCTCCTAATGAAAAACTGTTTTTT CASGSWAPNEKLFF
TRBJ1-1 TRBV7-6 few . TGTGCCAGCAGCTCCGGACGGGGGAACACTGAAGCTTTCTTT CASSSGRGNTEAFF
TRBJ2-7 TRBV7-9 many . TGTGCCAGCAGCTCGACAGGCTCCTACGAGCAGTACTTC CASSSTGSYEQYF